These T cell receptor beta chains were read from a single sample in a study of T cell changes during pregnancy in multiple sclerosis. Sequencing used immunoSEQ multiplex PCR; TCRdb keeps in-frame clones, though not all of them. This sample has tens of thousands of clones; more than 75% occur once, and the top ten carry less than 6%. Sequencing used peripheral blood from another person, used as feeder cells. The receptors shown here come from a human donor whose cells served as feeder cells for cultures in a pregnancy study. CDR3s include the opening cysteine and the closing phenylalanine or tryptophan. Fields, in order: CDR3 DNA, CDR3 protein, clone size, V gene, J gene, D gene. The D gene is left open where the match is weak. A row's size may be missing; if present it is once, few, many or a size class.

DNA: TGCAGCGTTGATGCGGGACAGTCTACTGGGGCCAACGTCCTGACTTTC
CDR3: CSVDAGQSTGANVLTF
size: -
V: TRBV29-1
J: TRBJ2-6
D: -

DNA: TGTGCCAGCAGTCCCGGTGGTATGAGGACAGGGGCCGACGAGCAGTACTTC
CDR3: CASSPGGMRTGADEQYF
size: -
V: TRBV5-6
J: TRBJ2-7
D: TRBD1

DNA: TGTGCCAGCAGCTTAAGAACAGGGAGCTCCTACGAGCAGTACTTC
CDR3: CASSLRTGSSYEQYF
size: -
V: TRBV7-3
J: TRBJ2-7
D: -

DNA: TGTGCCAGCAGCCAAGAAGGCGGGGGCGCACGGGAAAAACTGTTTTTT
CDR3: CASSQEGGGAREKLFF
size: -
V: TRBV4-2
J: TRBJ1-4
D: -

DNA: TGTGCCTGGAACGGAGGGGGCAATGAGCAGTTCTTC
CDR3: CAWNGGGNEQFF
size: -
V: TRBV30
J: TRBJ2-1
D: -

DNA: TGTGCCAGCAGCGTAGTGGGTAGCCCCGCCGGGGAGCTGTTTTTT
CDR3: CASSVVGSPAGELFF
size: once
V: TRBV9
J: TRBJ2-2
D: -

DNA: TGTGCCAGCAGCCAAGATCGGTCTTGGGCCTACAATGAGCAGTTCTTC
CDR3: CASSQDRSWAYNEQFF
size: once
V: TRBV14
J: TRBJ2-1
D: -

DNA: TGTGCCAGCAGTATTACTAGCGGGGGCGTACCCCAGTACTTC
CDR3: CASSITSGGVPQYF
size: -
V: TRBV7-9
J: TRBJ2-5
D: TRBD2

DNA: TGTGCCAGCAGTTACTCCGGGACAGGGCAGTATTTT
CDR3: CASSYSGTGQYF
size: few
V: TRBV6-5
J: TRBJ2-3
D: TRBD1

DNA: TGTGCCAGCAGCCAAGCCGGGACAGGGTCAGCCAAAAACATTCAGTACTTC
CDR3: CASSQAGTGSAKNIQYF
size: -
V: TRBV14
J: TRBJ2-4
D: TRBD1

DNA: TGTGCCAGCAGCCCTTTCCGGGAGGGGGTCGGAGAGCAGTACTTC
CDR3: CASSPFREGVGEQYF
size: -
V: TRBV13
J: TRBJ2-7
D: TRBD2

DNA: TGTGCCATCAGTGAGTCGACGGGAGGGGGCACTGAAGCTTTCTTT
CDR3: CAISESTGGGTEAFF
size: -
V: TRBV10-3
J: TRBJ1-1
D: -

DNA: TGTGCCAGCAGCTCCGTCCCATCGCACTATGGCTACACCTTC
CDR3: CASSSVPSHYGYTF
size: -
V: TRBV7-2
J: TRBJ1-2
D: -

DNA: TGCGCCAGCAGCCTGGACAGCGGGACTTACAATGAGCAGTTCTTC
CDR3: CASSLDSGTYNEQFF
size: -
V: TRBV5-1
J: TRBJ2-1
D: -

DNA: TGTGCCAGCAGGCACAGGGAGAGGAGATACAATGAGCAGTTCTTC
CDR3: CASRHRERRYNEQFF
size: once
V: TRBV6-5
J: TRBJ2-1
D: -

DNA: TGTGCCAGCAGCTTAGGTGGACAGGGGAACACTGAAGCTTTCTTT
CDR3: CASSLGGQGNTEAFF
size: -
V: TRBV7-9
J: TRBJ1-1
D: TRBD1

DNA: TGTGCCAGCAGCTTCGGAAAGCCCAATCAGCCCCAGCATTTT
CDR3: CASSFGKPNQPQHF
size: -
V: TRBV7-9
J: TRBJ1-5
D: -

DNA: TGTGCCAGCAGCTTCGAAGAGGACAGGGACTCCTACGAGCAGTACTTC
CDR3: CASSFEEDRDSYEQYF
size: -
V: TRBV7-8
J: TRBJ2-7
D: TRBD1

DNA: TGCAGCGTTTGGACAGGGGGGGACACTGAAGCTTTCTTT
CDR3: CSVWTGGDTEAFF
size: few
V: TRBV29-1
J: TRBJ1-1
D: TRBD1

DNA: TGCAGCGTTGAAGACAGATTGGGAGGGGGCACTGAAGCTTTCTTT
CDR3: CSVEDRLGGGTEAFF
size: -
V: TRBV29-1
J: TRBJ1-1
D: -

DNA: TGTGCCAGCAGCCAAGCAACGGGTCAGTCGTCCTACGAGCAGTACTTC
CDR3: CASSQATGQSSYEQYF
size: -
V: TRBV4-2
J: TRBJ2-7
D: -

DNA: TGTGCCAGCAGCCTTGGTGACAGGGCTACCTACAATGAGCAGTTCTTC
CDR3: CASSLGDRATYNEQFF
size: -
V: TRBV7-8
J: TRBJ2-1
D: TRBD1

DNA: TGTGCCAGCGCCTCTGACAGGGAAGAACAGCCCCAGCATTTT
CDR3: CASASDREEQPQHF
size: -
V: TRBV28
J: TRBJ1-5
D: TRBD1

DNA: TGTGCCAGCAGGACCCCCGCGGGTTTAGGACACGAGCAGTACTTC
CDR3: CASRTPAGLGHEQYF
size: -
V: TRBV2
J: TRBJ2-7
D: -